This entry describes one TCR beta chain. Only in-frame clones appear in the TCRdb table, and some are missing; sequencing was by immunoSEQ multiplex PCR. The sample carries some 130,000 clones, approximately 92% recorded once. The CDR3 has 17 residues. Per germline, CDR1 KGHSY and CDR2 FQNENV. V lost 3 bases and J lost 6, with 23 bases in between. The sample is drawn from a study of OX40 agonist ivuxolimab in advanced cancers. Across the study: Patients with hepatocellular carcinoma, melanoma, renal cell or head and neck cancer made up the dose-escalation patients.

The clonotype originates from an adult with an advanced solid tumor such as melanoma, head and neck, liver or kidney cancer. This specimen was CD4+ or CD8+ T cells sorted from blood, taken in a trial of the OX40 agonist ivuxolimab. This rearrangement joins TRBV16 to TRBJ1-2; maybe TRBD1 (5 bases). CDR3: CASSHSNVGQPGHGYTF. The CDR3 bases are TGTGCCAGCAGCCATTCCAACGTCGGACAACCTGGACATGGCTACACCTTC. Full variable domain (outside the CDR3, taken from reference TRBV16 and TRBJ1-2): GEEVAQTPKHLVRGEGQKAKLYCAPIKGHSYVFWYQQVLKNEFKFLISFQNENVFDETGMPKERFSAKCLPNSPCSLEIQATKLEDSAVYFCASSHSNVGQPGHGYTFGSGTRLTVV.